A single sample gave rise to the 15 T cell receptor beta chains below, sequenced in a study of beta chain features in type 1 diabetes. Points from the study as a whole: Among patients with Type 1 diabetes, TCRB CDR3s were moderately but significantly shorter in every one of the four CD4+ subsets.

No cognate antigen is known for these TCRs. What was sequenced were expressed TCRB transcripts, since all of the isolated RNA had been reverse transcribed. Method: immunoSEQ multiplex PCR; TCRdb's copy keeps in-frame clones and lacks some. Of roughly 140,000 clones listed, 10% are singletons. Sequenced sample: central memory CD4+ T cells from blood. These receptors were obtained from a man under 40 with type 1 diabetes.

This chain links TRBV28 with TRBJ2-1; 8 positions match TRBD2. The V segment lost 3 bases and the J segment 9 bases; nucleotides outside the gene matches: 4. CDR3 length: 13 residues. Germline assignment: CDR1 MDHEN and CDR2 SYDVKM. The CDR3 DNA is TGTGCCAGCAGTTTCGGGGGGGCAGGTGAGCAGTTCTTC. Its translation is CASSFGGAGEQFF.

A few counts support this clone. This sequence joins TRBV11-1 and TRBJ2-5; D gene unclear. The CDR3 has 15 residues. The germline V gene has CDR1 SGHAT and CDR2 FQDESV (reference sequence). Deletions cut 4 bases from V and 4 bases from J, with 16 bases between. CDR3 sequence reads: CASSSRSAGRETQYF. The CDR3 nucleotides read TGTGCCAGCAGCTCCAGATCGGCAGGCCGAGAGACCCAGTACTTC. The full variable domain, rest sourced from reference TRBV11-1 and TRBJ2-5, is EAEVAQSPRYKITEKSQAVAFWCDPISGHATLYWYRQILGQGPELLVQFQDESVVDDSQLPKDRFSAERLKGVDSTLKIQPAELGDSAMYLCASSSRSAGRETQYFGPGTRLLVL.

This clone has just a few counts. The chain carries TRBV6-6 and TRBJ2-7; D is possibly TRBD2 (6 bases). Deletions cut 7 bases from V and 4 bases from J, with 11 bases between. The CDR3 covers 12 residues. Looked up from germline, CDR1 is MNHNY and CDR2 is SVGAGI (reference sequence). For the CDR3, the DNA is TGTGCCAGCATCGGGAGTACGTACGAGCAGTACTTC. Protein product: CASIGSTYEQYF.

Details on this clone: Different DNA sequences within this sample yield the same CDR3. The V gene is TRBV18, the J gene TRBJ1-2; D is ambiguous. V was clipped by 2 bases and J by 1 base, with 5 bases between them. The germline V gene encodes CDR1 KGHSH and CDR2 LQKENI. The CDR3 covers 13 residues. The CDR3 DNA sequence: TGTGCCAGCTCACCAGCAGTTAACTATGGCTACACCTTC. It yields the protein CASSPAVNYGYTF.

The V and J genes are TRBV7-3 and TRBJ1-1; D call uncertain. The V gene's germline CDR1 is SGHTA and CDR2 FQGTGA. CDR3 length equals 15 residues. Trimming shortened V by 5 bases and J by 0 bases, and 13 bases separated the two germline ends. The CDR3 loop is CASSPSGYMNTEAFF. The CDR3 bases are TGTGCCAGCAGCCCCTCGGGGTACATGAACACTGAAGCTTTCTTT. Filled out from reference TRBV7-3 and TRBJ1-1, the complete variable domain reads GAGVSQTPSNKVTEKGKYVELRCDPISGHTALYWYRQSLGQGPEFLIYFQGTGAADDSGLPNDRFFAVRPEGSVSTLKIQRTERGDSAVYLCASSPSGYMNTEAFFGQGTRLTVV.

This clone was detected only once. The chain uses TRBV7-2 and TRBJ2-5; D gene unclear. The CDR3 runs to 14 residues. Between the trimmed V and J ends, which lost 5 bases and 4 bases, there was a span of 14 bases. The germline CDR1 and CDR2 sequences are SGHTA and FQGNSA. Here the CDR3 reads CASSHHYYPETQYF. The DNA of the CDR3 is TGTGCCAGCAGCCACCACTATTATCCAGAGACCCAGTACTTC.

In this sample, this clone turned up a few times. V and J are TRBV19 and TRBJ1-2; D unresolved. V lost 10 bases, J lost 4 bases, and 7 bases lay in between. This CDR3 is built from 10 residues. Germline CDR1 LNHDA, CDR2 SQIVND (reference sequence). CDR3 in amino acids: CATKSYGYTF. The CDR3 DNA is TGTGCCACTAAAAGCTATGGCTACACCTTC.

This clone was recorded a few times. The V call is TRBV7-3, the J call TRBJ2-5; 7 nucleotides align to TRBD1. CDR1 is SGHTA, CDR2 FQGTGA, per germline. The CDR3 length is 16 residues. V trimming: 4 bases; J trimming: 0 bases; junction bases outside the gene matches: 8. The CDR3 DNA follows: TGTGCCAGCAGCTCTGACAGGGCGTACTACCAAGAGACCCAGTACTTC. It is translated as CASSSDRAYYQETQYF.

This sequence joins TRBV5-1 and TRBJ2-5, with D maybe TRBD2 (5 bases). The V gene lost 2 bases and the J gene lost 5 bases, with 7 bases spanning the gap. Per the germline V gene, CDR1 is SGHRS and CDR2 is YFSETQ. This CDR3 is built from 12 residues. Here the CDR3 DNA reads TGCGCCAGCAGCTTCACGGGGGAGACCCAGTACTTC. It translates to CASSFTGETQYF.

This clone was found once. The V and J genes are TRBV9 and TRBJ1-2, with 10 bases lining up with TRBD1. The junction had 13 bases not matched to a gene; V was cut back by 4 bases and J by 7 bases. CDR3 length: 16 residues. The germline gives CDR1 SGDLS, CDR2 YYNGEE. The CDR3 loop reads CASSIRVGTGDVGYTF. CDR3 DNA: TGTGCCAGCAGCATCCGGGTTGGGACAGGGGATGTTGGCTACACCTTC.

In DNA form, the CDR3 reads TGCGCCAGCAGCCTGGAAGTCGCAGGCCTCCCGTCTGGCTACACCTTC. Translation gives CASSLEVAGLPSGYTF. The chain links TRBV5-1 to TRBJ1-2; D uncertain. Germline loops: CDR1 SGHRS, CDR2 YFSETQ. This CDR3 comprises 16 residues. V was pared by 4 bases and J by 7 bases, with 23 bases between. Based on the CDR3 plus reference TRBV5-1 and TRBJ1-2, the full variable domain is KAGVTQTPRYLIKTRGQQVTLSCSPISGHRSVSWYQQTPGQGLQFLFEYFSETQRNKGNFPGRFSGRQFSNSRSEMNVSTLELGDSALYLCASSLEVAGLPSGYTFGSGTRLTVV.

The chain is built from TRBV11-2 and TRBJ1-4; TRBD1 matches at 7 bases. The CDR3 is 17 amino acids. The ends lost 3 bases at V and 0 bases at J; junction bases unmatched: 7. Looked up from germline, CDR1 is SGHAT and CDR2 is FQNNGV. The CDR3 loop reads CASSLGQTYATNEKLFF. In DNA, the CDR3 is TGTGCCAGCAGCTTGGGACAGACGTATGCAACTAATGAAAAACTGTTTTTT.

This clone was seen more than once but under ten times. V gene TRBV4-1 combines with J gene TRBJ1-2, with D maybe TRBD1 (6 bases). The CDR3 has 16 amino acids. V shed 1 base and J shed 3 bases, with 15 bases lying between them. Germline-derived CDR1 and CDR2 are MGHRA and YSYEKL. The CDR3 region has the DNA TGCGCCAGCAGCCAAGTAGCGGGGGCGGTCGACTATGGCTACACCTTC. Translated: CASSQVAGAVDYGYTF.

The genes are TRBV7-9 and TRBJ2-2, with D perhaps matching TRBD2 (6 bases). The germline V gene has CDR1 SEHNR and CDR2 FQNEAQ (reference sequence). V was clipped by 4 bases and J by 1 base, with 10 bases between them. This CDR3 spans 15 amino acids. Here the CDR3 reads CASSSGGVNTGELFF. In nucleotides, the CDR3 is TGTGCCAGCAGCTCGGGCGGGGTGAACACCGGGGAGCTGTTTTTT.

The CDR3 region is CASSPPGDREQYF. In nucleotides, the CDR3 is TGTGCCAGCAGCCCACCAGGGGATAGGGAGCAGTACTTC. The J gene is TRBJ2-7, the V gene TRBV7-9, with D perhaps matching TRBD1 (6 bases). The CDR3 is 13 amino acids. V lost 5 bases and J lost 7, with 15 bases in between. Germline V gives CDR1 SEHNR, CDR2 FQNEAQ (reference sequence).